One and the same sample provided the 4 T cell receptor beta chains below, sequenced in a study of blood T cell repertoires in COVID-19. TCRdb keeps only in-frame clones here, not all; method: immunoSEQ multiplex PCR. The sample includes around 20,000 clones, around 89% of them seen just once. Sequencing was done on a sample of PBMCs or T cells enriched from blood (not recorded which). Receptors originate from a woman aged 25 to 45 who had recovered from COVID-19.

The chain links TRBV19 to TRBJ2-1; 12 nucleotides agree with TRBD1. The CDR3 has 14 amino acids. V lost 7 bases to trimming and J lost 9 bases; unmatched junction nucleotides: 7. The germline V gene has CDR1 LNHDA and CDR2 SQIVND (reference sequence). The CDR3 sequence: CASTRGTGGLEQFF. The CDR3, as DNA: TGTGCCAGTACTAGAGGGACAGGGGGCCTTGAGCAGTTCTTC.

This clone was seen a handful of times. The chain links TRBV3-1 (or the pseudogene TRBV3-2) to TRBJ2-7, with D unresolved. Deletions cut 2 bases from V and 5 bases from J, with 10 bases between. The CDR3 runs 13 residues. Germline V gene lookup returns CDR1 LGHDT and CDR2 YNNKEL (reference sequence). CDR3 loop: CASSQPGWNEQYF. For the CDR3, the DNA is TGTGCCAGCAGCCAACCCGGGTGGAACGAGCAGTACTTC.

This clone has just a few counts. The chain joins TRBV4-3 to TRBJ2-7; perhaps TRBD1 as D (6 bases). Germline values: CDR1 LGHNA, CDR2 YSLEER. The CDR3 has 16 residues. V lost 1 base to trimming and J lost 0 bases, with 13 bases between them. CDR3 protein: CASSQVHRELSYEQYF. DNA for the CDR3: TGCGCCAGCAGCCAAGTCCACAGGGAGCTCTCCTACGAGCAGTACTTC.

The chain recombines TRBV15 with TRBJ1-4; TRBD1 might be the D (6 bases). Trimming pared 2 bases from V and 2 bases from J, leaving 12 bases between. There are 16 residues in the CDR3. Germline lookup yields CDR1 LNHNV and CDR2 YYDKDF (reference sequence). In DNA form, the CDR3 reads TGTGCCACCAGCAGAAGGGGGTCGTGGACTAATGAAAAACTGTTTTTT. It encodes CATSRRGSWTNEKLFF.